The source of this T cell receptor beta chain is a study of PD-L1 blockade in urothelial cancer. Profiled with immunoSEQ multiplex PCR; TCRdb holds only in-frame clones, not every one. There are tens of thousands of clones in the sample; about 82% occur only once, and roughly 2.9% lies in the top ten. The CDR3 runs to 13 residues. CDR1 and CDR2 from the germline V gene are SNHLY and FYNNEI. Trimming removed 6 bases at V and 2 bases at J, with 8 bases between. The chain employs TRBV2 and TRBJ1-3; tentative D call: TRBD1 (5 bases). This sample comprised PBMCs, obtained around atezolizumab (anti-PD-L1) treatment. The receptor's source is a man aged 50 to 60 with urothelial cancer. The CDR3 sequence is CASRGGTGNTIYF. CDR3 in DNA: TGTGCCAGCAGGGGGGGGACTGGAAACACCATATATTTT.